This T cell receptor beta chain was sequenced in a study of Ad26.COV2.S vaccination and SARS-CoV-2 variants. The V gene's germline CDR1 is LNHDA and CDR2 SQIVND (reference sequence). Deletions cut 2 bases from V and 6 bases from J, with 13 bases between. The CDR3 is 14 amino acids. Method: immunoSEQ multiplex PCR; TCRdb's copy keeps in-frame clones and lacks some. This table has about 680,000 clones, about 89% appearing once. Treatment described: approximately 18 received Ad26.COV2.S at low or high dose, single or two shots; about 5 received placebo; per-sample allocation not given. The investigators took samples on day 63 after the first vaccine or placebo injection. The sample came from a Boston adult aged 18-55 years. The shot given was an Ad26 vector that makes Wuhan-strain SARS-CoV-2 spike.

This chain connects TRBV19 to TRBJ1-1, with D possibly being TRBD1 (5 bases). The sequences come from peripheral blood, collected in a trial of Ad26.COV2.S vaccine versus placebo. The TCR originated in a person aged 18-60 years who received the Ad26.COV2.S COVID-19 vaccine or a placebo. In DNA, the CDR3 is TGTGCCAGTAGTATATCAGCGGGGCTCGCTGAAGCTTTCTTT. Translating it yields CASSISAGLAEAFF.